Listed here are 14 T cell receptor beta chains from one sample, sequenced in a study of T cells after yellow fever vaccination. Each CDR3 protein gets one entry after TCRdb re-called the 5' RACE reads with MiXCR. The repertoire holds some 500,000 distinct CDR3 sequences, with approximately 15% as singletons. Specimen: PBMCs, collected on the day of the yellow fever booster vaccination. These receptors came from a man aged 25-45 years who received the YFV17D yellow fever vaccine.

The chain links TRBV2 to TRBJ2-3; the D is unclear. V dropped 7 bases and J dropped 10 bases, with 12 bases sitting between them. The germline V gene has CDR1 SNHLY and CDR2 FYNNEI. The CDR3 is made up of 11 amino acids. CDR3 coding DNA: TGTGCCAGCACCACAAGAGGCTCGCAGTATTTT. This codes for CASTTRGSQYF.

In its sample, this clonotype was seen a few times. V usage is TRBV4-2 and J usage is TRBJ1-6; the match to TRBD1 covers 10 bases. There are 16 residues in the CDR3. CDR1 LGHNA and CDR2 YNFKEQ come from the germline V gene. V gave up 3 bases and J gave up 7 bases; unmatched junction bases: 6. Written as DNA, the CDR3 is TGTGCCAGCAGCCACGACTCGGACAGGGGGAATTCACCCCTCCACTTT. Its protein is CASSHDSDRGNSPLHF.

This clonotype was seen only a few times. V is TRBV7-6 and J is TRBJ2-7, with TRBD1 matching 9 bases. J was trimmed by 1 base and V by 4 bases; bases with no gene match: 11. Germline CDR1 and CDR2: SGHVS and FNYEAQ. The CDR3 is 17 amino acids. The DNA for the CDR3 is TGTGCCAGCAGCTCTACCGGGACAGGGACAGCATCCTACGAGCAGTACTTC. Translation gives CASSSTGTGTASYEQYF. Supplemented by reference TRBV7-6 and TRBJ2-7, the full variable domain reads GAGVSQSPRYKVTKRGQDVALRCDPISGHVSLYWYRQALGQGPEFLTYFNYEAQQDKSGLPNDRFSAERPEGSISTLTIQRTEQRDSAMYRCASSSTGTGTASYEQYFGPGTRLTVT.

This clonotype appeared a few times. The gene calls are TRBV5-1 and TRBJ2-7; TRBD1 aligns across 9 bases. The germline V gene encodes CDR1 SGHRS and CDR2 YFSETQ. J lost 1 base, V lost 6 bases, and 8 bases had no gene match. The CDR3 is 15 residues long. CDR3 sequence: CASTLTGGRSYEQYF. The CDR3 region has the DNA TGCGCCAGCACCCTTACAGGGGGCAGGTCCTACGAGCAGTACTTC. Filled out from reference TRBV5-1 and TRBJ2-7, the complete variable domain reads KAGVTQTPRYLIKTRGQQVTLSCSPISGHRSVSWYQQTPGQGLQFLFEYFSETQRNKGNFPGRFSGRQFSNSRSEMNVSTLELGDSALYLCASTLTGGRSYEQYFGPGTRLTVT.

The chain uses TRBV7-2 and TRBJ2-1; D might be TRBD2 (6 bases). V shed 5 bases and J shed 5 bases, with 13 bases lying between them. The CDR3 contains 14 residues. Germline V gene sequence: CDR1 SGHTA, CDR2 FQGNSA. Here the CDR3 reads CASSAGRGNNEQFF. The CDR3, as DNA: TGTGCCAGCAGCGCGGGGCGGGGCAACAATGAGCAGTTCTTC.

The chain couples TRBV7-9 to TRBJ2-7; 10 positions match TRBD1. With V trimmed by 3 bases and J by 7 bases, 12 bases remained unmatched. The CDR3 sequence is 16 residues long. From germline, CDR1 is SEHNR and CDR2 FQNEAQ (reference sequence). The CDR3 DNA follows: TGTGCCAGCAGCTTCTCTAAGGTCGGGACAGGGGAAGAGCAGTACTTC. This encodes CASSFSKVGTGEEQYF.

This chain links TRBV5-5 with TRBJ1-2; tentatively, D is TRBD1 (5 bases). Germline V gene lookup returns CDR1 SGHKS and CDR2 YYEKEE (reference sequence). This CDR3 is 13 amino acids long. The V gene lost 3 bases and the J gene lost 4 bases, with 10 bases spanning the gap. For the CDR3, the DNA is TGTGCCAGCAGCTCCGGACAAGCCTATGGCTACACCTTC. Its translation: CASSSGQAYGYTF.

V usage is TRBV4-2 and J usage is TRBJ2-7, with D possibly being TRBD2 (6 bases). From germline, CDR1 is LGHNA and CDR2 YNFKEQ. The CDR3 is 16 residues long. Trimming shortened V by 3 bases and J by 5 bases, and 20 bases separated the two germline ends. CDR3 amino acids: CASSHGVRGLEHEQYF. The CDR3, as DNA: TGTGCCAGCAGCCATGGGGTCCGGGGACTCGAACACGAGCAGTACTTC.

This clonotype was detected many times. The J gene is TRBJ2-1, the V gene TRBV29-1; D is uncertain. V lost 6 bases and J 9 bases, leaving 9 bases between the germline ends. This CDR3 is 10 amino acids long. Germline V gene data show CDR1 as SQVTM and CDR2 as ANQGSEA. The CDR3 loop is CSVLQVEQFF. In nucleotides, the CDR3 is TGCAGCGTGCTCCAGGTTGAGCAGTTCTTC.

The chain recombines TRBV7-2 with TRBJ2-3, with D possibly being TRBD1 (5 bases). Trimming left V 5 bases short and J 8 bases short, with 17 bases between. Looked up from germline, CDR1 is SGHTA and CDR2 is FQGNSA. This CDR3 contains 14 residues. The CDR3 reads CASSTEDSLGTQYF. DNA for the CDR3: TGTGCCAGCAGCACCGAAGACAGCTTGGGTACGCAGTATTTT.

This clonotype was picked up one time. The chain is built from TRBV19 and TRBJ2-1, with D maybe TRBD1 (6 bases). Germline-derived CDR1 and CDR2 are LNHDA and SQIVND (reference sequence). V was pared by 4 bases and J by 1 base, with 11 bases between. The CDR3 runs 15 residues. Written as DNA, the CDR3 is TGTGCCAGTAGTAACCGGGACAATTCCTACAATGAGCAGTTCTTC. This gives the protein CASSNRDNSYNEQFF.

This clonotype has just one count. The chain uses TRBV12-3 or TRBV12-4 and TRBJ1-1; D is ambiguous. V lost 8 bases, J lost 0 bases, and 1 base lay in between. The CDR3 covers 10 residues. CDR3 coding DNA: TGTGCCAGCTTGAACACTGAAGCTTTCTTT. Translated: CASLNTEAFF.

This clonotype was counted a few times. The CDR3 loop is CASSLMVNTGELFF. For the CDR3, the DNA is TGTGCCAGCAGTTTGATGGTGAACACCGGGGAGCTGTTTTTT. V gene TRBV27 combines with J gene TRBJ2-2; D is undetermined. V dropped 3 bases and J dropped 1 base, with 6 bases sitting between them. Germline CDR1 and CDR2: MNHEY and SMNVEV (reference sequence). The CDR3 is made up of 14 amino acids.

This clonotype was observed a handful of times. The chain employs TRBV5-1 and TRBJ2-6; possible D gene TRBD2, 6 bases. V lost 9 bases, J lost 0 bases, and 13 bases lay in between. Germline CDR1 is SGHRS and CDR2 is YFSETQ. The CDR3 is 15 amino acids. The CDR3, as DNA: TGCGCCACGCACGGGGGAAACTCTGGGGCCAACGTCCTGACTTTC. Translating gives CATHGGNSGANVLTF.